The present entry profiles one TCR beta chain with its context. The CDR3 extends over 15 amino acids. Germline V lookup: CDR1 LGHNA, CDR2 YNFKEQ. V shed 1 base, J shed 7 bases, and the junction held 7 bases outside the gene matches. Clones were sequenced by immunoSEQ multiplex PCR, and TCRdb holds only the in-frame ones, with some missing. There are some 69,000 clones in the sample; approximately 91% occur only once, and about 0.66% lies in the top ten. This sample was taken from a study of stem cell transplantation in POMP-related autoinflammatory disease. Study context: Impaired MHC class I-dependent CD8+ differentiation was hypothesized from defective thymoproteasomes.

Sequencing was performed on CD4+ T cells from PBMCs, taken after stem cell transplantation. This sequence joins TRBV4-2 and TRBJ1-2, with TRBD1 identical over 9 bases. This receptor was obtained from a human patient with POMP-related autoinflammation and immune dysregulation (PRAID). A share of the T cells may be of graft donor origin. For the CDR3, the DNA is TGTGCCAGCAGCCAAGTAGGCGGGACAGGGTTTGGCTACACCTTC. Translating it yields CASSQVGGTGFGYTF.